These 5 T cell receptor beta chains came from one sample sequenced in a study of blood T cell repertoires in COVID-19 (dated by TCRdb to the early 2020s). The library was obtained by the immunoSEQ multiplex PCR assay. TCRdb stores this immuneACCESS table with in-frame sequences only. Part of the clones is absent; in the studies checked, under half of the shortfall reflects unresolved V genes, and no reason is known for the rest. The sample data list 150,000 to 180,000 clones, and 70% to 90% of these were observed just once. The leading ten clones occupy about 0.63% of the sample. Material for sequencing was peripheral blood. Receptor source: a man aged 60 to 75 with COVID-19, enrolled during active disease.

This clone appeared a single time. The chain carries TRBV30 and TRBJ2-1; D might be TRBD2 (6 bases). V gave up 0 bases and J gave up 9 bases, with 15 bases separating them. The CDR3 totals 14 residues. Germline lookup yields CDR1 GTSNPN and CDR2 SVGIG (reference sequence). The DNA for the CDR3 is TGTGCCTGGAGTGTATGGGGCCGGGAGAGTGAGCAGTTCTTC. Amino acids: CAWSVWGRESEQFF.

V usage is TRBV7-2 and J usage is TRBJ2-5, with 12 nucleotides matching TRBD2. Trimming took 6 bases from V and 4 from J; bases not matched to a gene: 3. CDR3 length equals 14 residues. Per germline, CDR1 SGHTA and CDR2 FQGNSA. CDR3 amino acids: CASSLAGGLETQYF. CDR3 nucleotides: TGTGCCAGCAGTCTAGCGGGGGGGTTAGAGACCCAGTACTTC.

J is TRBJ2-7 and V is TRBV14; TRBD2 matches 9 bases. This CDR3 spans 14 amino acids. The germline CDR1 and CDR2 sequences are SGHDN and FVKESK. V lost 1 base to trimming and J lost 4 bases; unmatched junction nucleotides: 2. The CDR3 region has the DNA TGTGCCAGCAGCCAAGCGGGACTAGCTTACGAGCAGTACTTC. Encoded protein: CASSQAGLAYEQYF.

The chain links TRBV5-1 to TRBJ2-7, with 14 nucleotides matching TRBD2. The CDR3 has 15 amino acids. Germline V gene sequence: CDR1 SGHRS, CDR2 YFSETQ. V shed 4 bases and J 4 bases; nucleotides not matched to a gene: 4. The CDR3 nucleotides are TGCGCCAGCAGCCCGGGACTAGCGGGAGCGTACGAGCAGTACTTC. Translated, it gives CASSPGLAGAYEQYF.

The rearrangement joins TRBV11-3 to TRBJ1-1, with TRBD1 matching over 12 bases. Germline CDR1 is SGHNT and CDR2 is YENEEA. This CDR3 is 15 amino acids long. V gave up 4 bases and J gave up 6 bases; unmatched junction bases: 6. This chain's CDR3 is CASSSTGTGGPEAFF. The CDR3 DNA sequence: TGTGCCAGCAGCTCAACCGGGACAGGGGGCCCTGAAGCTTTCTTT.